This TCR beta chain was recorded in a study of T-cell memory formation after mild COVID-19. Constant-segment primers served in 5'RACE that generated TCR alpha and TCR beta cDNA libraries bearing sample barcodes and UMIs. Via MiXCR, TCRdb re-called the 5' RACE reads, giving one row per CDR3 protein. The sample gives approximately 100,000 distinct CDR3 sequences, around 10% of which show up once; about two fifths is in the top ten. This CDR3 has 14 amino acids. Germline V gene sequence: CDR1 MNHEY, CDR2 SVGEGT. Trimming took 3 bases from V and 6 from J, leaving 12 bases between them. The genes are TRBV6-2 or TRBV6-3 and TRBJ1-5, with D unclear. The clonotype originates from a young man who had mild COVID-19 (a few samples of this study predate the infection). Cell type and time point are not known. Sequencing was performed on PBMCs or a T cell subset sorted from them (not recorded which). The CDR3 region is CASSYTGKGQPQHF. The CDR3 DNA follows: TGTGCCAGCAGTTATACGGGGAAAGGTCAGCCCCAGCATTTT.